This T cell receptor (beta chain) comes out of a study of T cell responses to AZD1222 COVID-19 vaccine. Broader study findings: Females outnumbered males among donors, who were mostly white British; clonal diversity was possibly underestimated. A rise in Spike-specific TCR breadth and depth followed two AZD1222 doses. Just 5 or 6 AZD1222 recipients tested seropositive at baseline. No repertoire was sampled before or during the peak T cell response, only after it.

The CDR3 contains 15 residues. Trimming stripped 0 bases from V and 2 bases from J, with 12 bases between. Germline assignment: CDR1 SGHTS and CDR2 YDEGEE. About this clone: As yet, its antigen is unknown.

Assay: immunoSEQ multiplex PCR; the TCRdb copy retains only in-frame clones and omits some. Here the sample spans 150,000 to 200,000 clones, about 92% being singletons. The chain employs TRBV5-8 and TRBJ2-7; D is tentatively TRBD1 or TRBD2 (5 bases each). The sequence came from an adult who received the AZD1222 COVID-19 vaccine. Specimen: peripheral blood, collected 28 days after the second AZD1222 dose. The CDR3 coding sequence is TGTGCCAGCAGCTTGGTTGGGGGAATTACCTACGAGCAGTACTTC. Its translation is CASSLVGGITYEQYF.